This is a list of T cell receptor beta chains from one sample in a study of blood T cell repertoires in COVID-19. Assay used: immunoSEQ multiplex PCR; TCRdb lists only in-frame clones, some missing. The sample gives some 74,000 clones, 65% to 85% of which show up once; approximately 15% is in the top ten. The sequenced sample consisted of peripheral blood. All receptors derive from a man aged 70-80 years with active or convalescent COVID-19. The CDR3 runs from the conserved cysteine through the conserved F or W. D genes are given only for firm matches. Where a row states a size, it is once, few, many or the class of an expanded clone; other rows omit it.

V gene	clone size	D gene	J gene	CDR3 protein	CDR3 DNA
TRBV5-6	.	.	TRBJ2-7	CASSLFGTFSYEQYF	TGTGCCAGCAGCTTGTTTGGGACTTTCTCCTACGAGCAGTACTTC
TRBV5-1	.	TRBD2	TRBJ2-3	CASSLGAGGIDTQYF	TGCGCCAGCAGCTTGGGAGCGGGGGGGATAGATACGCAGTATTTT
TRBV7-9	few	.	TRBJ1-6	CASSLVGGLQGDSPLHF	TGTGCCAGCAGCTTAGTAGGTGGACTTCAAGGAGATTCACCCCTCCACTTT
TRBV19	.	.	TRBJ2-2	CASSIGHLNTGELFF	TGTGCCAGTAGTATAGGACACTTGAACACCGGGGAGCTGTTTTTT
TRBV6-5	many	TRBD1	TRBJ1-2	CASSYRDRGYGYTF	TGTGCCAGCAGTTACCGGGACAGGGGATATGGCTACACCTTC
TRBV30	few	TRBD1	TRBJ1-5	CAFDPGQGDQPQHF	TGTGCCTTCGACCCGGGACAGGGGGATCAGCCCCAGCATTTT
TRBV28	.	TRBD1	TRBJ2-1	CASSSPGGTGYHEQFF	TGTGCCAGCAGTTCTCCCGGCGGGACAGGTTATCATGAGCAGTTCTTC
TRBV7-2	.	TRBD2	TRBJ2-3	CASSLATSGGSDTQYF	TGTGCCAGCAGCCTCGCGACTAGCGGGGGGTCAGATACGCAGTATTTT
TRBV28	.	.	TRBJ1-4	CASSFVSGTNEKLFF	TGTGCCAGCAGTTTCGTTTCCGGAACTAATGAAAAACTGTTTTTT
TRBV27	.	.	TRBJ1-5	CASGFIPSSQPQHF	TGTGCCAGCGGCTTCATCCCGAGTAGCCAGCCCCAGCATTTT
TRBV18	once	TRBD1	TRBJ1-4	CASSPDRGYEKLFF	TGTGCCAGCTCACCCGACAGGGGGTATGAAAAACTGTTTTTT
TRBV2	many	.	TRBJ2-7	CASSEFGGGGYEQYF	TGTGCCAGCAGTGAATTTGGGGGAGGCGGCTACGAGCAGTACTTC
TRBV2	.	TRBD1	TRBJ1-2	CASTLLDRGYGYTF	TGTGCCAGCACCCTATTGGACAGGGGATATGGCTACACCTTC
TRBV7-6	.	.	TRBJ2-7	CASSYLGGSYEQYF	TGTGCCAGCAGCTACTTGGGGGGCTCCTACGAGCAGTACTTC
TRBV30	.	.	TRBJ2-7	CAWSRDSDEQYF	TGTGCCTGGAGTCGCGACAGCGACGAGCAGTACTTC
TRBV5-4	.	.	TRBJ1-6	CASTWPGSDSPLHF	TGTGCCAGCACCTGGCCCGGGAGCGATTCACCCCTCCACTTT
TRBV7-2	.	TRBD1	TRBJ2-3	CASSRIVFGRGLTDTQYF	TGTGCCAGCAGCAGAATCGTCTTTGGCAGGGGGTTAACAGATACGCAGTATTTT
TRBV6-5	.	TRBD1	TRBJ1-2	CASRSGTDGYTF	TGTGCCAGCAGATCGGGGACAGATGGCTACACCTTC
TRBV5-1	.	.	TRBJ1-4	CASSYYPGGRPTTNEKLFF	TGCGCCAGCAGCTACTACCCGGGTGGCCGACCTACAACTAATGAAAAACTGTTTTTT
TRBV4-2	.	.	TRBJ2-2	CASSQARNTGELFF	TGTGCCAGCAGCCAGGCTAGGAACACCGGGGAGCTGTTTTTT
TRBV4-1	few	TRBD2	TRBJ2-3	CASSHLGLAGLTQYF	TGCGCCAGCAGCCATTTAGGACTAGCGGGGCTTACGCAGTATTTT
TRBV19	.	.	TRBJ1-5	CASSISGVDNQPQHF	TGTGCCAGTAGTATATCCGGGGTCGACAATCAGCCCCAGCATTTT
TRBV12-3/TRBV12-4	many	.	TRBJ1-2	CASSLEGHGYTF	TGTGCCAGCAGTTTGGAGGGGCACGGCTACACCTTC
TRBV11-2	.	.	TRBJ2-7	CASSLGSWGDGYYEQYF	TGTGCCAGCAGCTTAGGGTCCTGGGGGGACGGGTATTACGAGCAGTACTTC
TRBV12-3/TRBV12-4	few	.	TRBJ1-1	CASSFGGTEAFF	TGTGCCAGCAGTTTCGGGGGCACTGAAGCTTTCTTT
TRBV7-9	.	TRBD2	TRBJ2-3	CASSLKHSGGADTQYF	TGTGCCAGCAGCCTAAAACACAGCGGGGGGGCAGATACGCAGTATTTT
TRBV6-6	.	.	TRBJ2-5	CASSPGTSLRGQETQYF	TGTGCCAGCAGTCCGGGGACATCATTAAGGGGCCAAGAGACCCAGTACTTC
TRBV29-1	.	.	TRBJ1-4	CSVIRGRNEKLFF	TGCAGCGTTATCAGGGGTAGGAATGAAAAACTGTTTTTT
TRBV2	.	.	TRBJ1-5	CASSEAAGPQPQHF	TGTGCCAGCAGTGAAGCAGCAGGGCCTCAGCCCCAGCATTTT
TRBV30	.	.	TRBJ2-7	CAYQPSGFHYEQYF	TGTGCCTACCAACCCTCAGGGTTCCACTACGAGCAGTACTTC
TRBV24-1	.	.	TRBJ2-2	CATSSATKAGELFF	TGTGCCACCAGTTCTGCAACTAAAGCCGGGGAGCTGTTTTTT
TRBV6-1	.	.	TRBJ2-3	CASRSQATDTQYF	TGTGCCAGCAGATCGCAAGCCACAGATACGCAGTATTTT
TRBV6-5	few	.	TRBJ2-5	CASSYSIAWETQYF	TGTGCCAGCAGTTACTCGATAGCGTGGGAGACCCAGTACTTC
TRBV28	.	TRBD2	TRBJ2-7	CASTMGGTFSYFGYEQYF	TGTGCCAGCACCATGGGGGGGACTTTCTCGTACTTTGGCTACGAGCAGTACTTC
TRBV11-3	.	TRBD1	TRBJ2-5	CASSPRGQGSETQYF	TGTGCCAGCAGCCCCAGGGGACAGGGTAGCGAGACCCAGTACTTC
TRBV10-2	.	TRBD1	TRBJ2-2	CASRDLGQGNTGELFF	TGCGCCAGCCGCGACCTGGGACAGGGGAACACCGGGGAGCTGTTTTTT
TRBV5-1	.	.	TRBJ2-5	CASRWQGGQETQYF	TGCGCCAGCAGGTGGCAGGGAGGCCAAGAGACCCAGTACTTC
TRBV10-3	.	.	TRBJ1-3	CAISESDSSGNTIYF	TGTGCCATCAGTGAGTCGGACAGCTCTGGAAACACCATATATTTT
TRBV2	.	.	TRBJ2-3	CASCGQQAQGTQYF	TGTGCCAGCTGCGGTCAGCAGGCTCAGGGTACGCAGTATTTT
TRBV7-8	large	.	TRBJ1-5	CASSPWANQPQHF	TGTGCCAGCAGCCCCTGGGCAAATCAGCCCCAGCATTTT
TRBV10-3	.	.	TRBJ2-7	CAISEWERSNEQYF	TGTGCCATCAGTGAGTGGGAGAGAAGCAACGAGCAGTACTTC
TRBV30	few	.	TRBJ1-1	CAWSLGGKGTEAFF	TGTGCCTGGAGCCTTGGGGGGAAGGGCACTGAAGCTTTCTTT
TRBV5-6	few	TRBD2	TRBJ2-2	CASSLLGRDTGELFF	TGTGCCAGCAGCTTATTGGGGAGGGACACCGGGGAGCTGTTTTTT
TRBV19	.	TRBD2	TRBJ2-3	CASSIAGGQDTQYF	TGTGCCAGTAGTATTGCGGGGGGGCAAGATACGCAGTATTTT
TRBV9	few	.	TRBJ1-5	CASSEPEPQHF	TGTGCCAGCAGCGAACCAGAGCCCCAGCATTTT
TRBV27	.	TRBD2	TRBJ2-3	CASTQRNGGATDTQYF	TGTGCCAGCACCCAAAGGAACGGGGGGGCAACAGATACGCAGTATTTT
TRBV10-3	.	.	TRBJ2-4	CAISDEQGLDIQYF	TGTGCCATCAGTGACGAACAGGGTCTGGACATTCAGTACTTC
TRBV10-3	.	.	TRBJ1-2	CAISEKQGSGYGYTF	TGTGCCATCAGTGAGAAACAGGGTTCAGGCTATGGCTACACCTTC
TRBV25-1	.	TRBD1	TRBJ2-5	CASSDPVTGETQYF	TGTGCCAGCAGTGACCCGGTGACAGGGGAGACCCAGTACTTC
TRBV7-9	.	.	TRBJ2-5	CASSPPGLQGGQETQYF	TGTGCCAGCAGCCCCCCCGGTCTACAGGGAGGGCAAGAGACCCAGTACTTC
TRBV18	.	.	TRBJ1-5	CASSPYNQPQHF	TGTGCCAGCTCACCTTACAATCAGCCCCAGCATTTT
TRBV14	.	.	TRBJ1-2	CASSQGGFNGYTF	TGTGCCAGCAGCCAAGGTGGCTTTAATGGCTACACCTTC
TRBV19	.	TRBD1	TRBJ1-4	CASRTRQGVNEKLFF	TGTGCCAGTAGAACTCGACAGGGGGTCAATGAAAAACTGTTTTTT